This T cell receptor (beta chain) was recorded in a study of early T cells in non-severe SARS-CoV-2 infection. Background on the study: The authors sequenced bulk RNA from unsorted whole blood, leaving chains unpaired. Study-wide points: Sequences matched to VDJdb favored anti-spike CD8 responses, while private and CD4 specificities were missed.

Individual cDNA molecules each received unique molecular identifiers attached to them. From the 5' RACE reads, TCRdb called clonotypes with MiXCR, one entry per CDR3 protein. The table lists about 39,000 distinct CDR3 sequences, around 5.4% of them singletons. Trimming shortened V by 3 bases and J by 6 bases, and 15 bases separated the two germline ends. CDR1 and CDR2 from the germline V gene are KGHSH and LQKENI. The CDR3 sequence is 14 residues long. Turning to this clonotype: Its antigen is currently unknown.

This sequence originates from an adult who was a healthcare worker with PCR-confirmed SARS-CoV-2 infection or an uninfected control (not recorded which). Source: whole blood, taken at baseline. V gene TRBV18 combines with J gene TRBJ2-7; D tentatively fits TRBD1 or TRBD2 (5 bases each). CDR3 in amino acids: CASSPSQGAAEQYF. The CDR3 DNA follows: TGTGCCAGCTCACCTTCGCAGGGAGCCGCCGAGCAGTACTTC.